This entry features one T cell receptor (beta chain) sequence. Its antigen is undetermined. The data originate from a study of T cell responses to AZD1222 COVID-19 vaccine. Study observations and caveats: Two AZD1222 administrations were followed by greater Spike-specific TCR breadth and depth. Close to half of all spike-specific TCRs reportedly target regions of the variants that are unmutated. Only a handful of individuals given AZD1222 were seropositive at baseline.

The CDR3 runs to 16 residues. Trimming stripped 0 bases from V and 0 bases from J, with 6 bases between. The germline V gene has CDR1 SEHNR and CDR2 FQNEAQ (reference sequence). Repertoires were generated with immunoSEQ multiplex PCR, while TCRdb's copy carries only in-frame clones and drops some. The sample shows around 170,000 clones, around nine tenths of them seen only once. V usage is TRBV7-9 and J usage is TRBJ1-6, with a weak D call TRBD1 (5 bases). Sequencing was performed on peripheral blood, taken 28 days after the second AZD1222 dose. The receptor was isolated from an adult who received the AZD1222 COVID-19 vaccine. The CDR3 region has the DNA TGTGCCAGCAGCTTAGCGGGGGGCTCCTATAATTCACCCCTCCACTTT. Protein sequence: CASSLAGGSYNSPLHF.